This T cell receptor (beta chain) was identified during a study of T cells in Graves' hyperthyroidism and ophthalmopathy. Uncontrolled infection, other autoimmune disease, pregnancy or lactation led to exclusion. The V gene end was trimmed by 7 bases and the J gene end by 2 bases; junction bases not matched to a gene: 8. The CDR3 is made up of 15 amino acids. Germline V lookup: CDR1 SQVTM, CDR2 ANQGSEA. TCR beta CDR3 region amplification was performed from RNA transcripts. Primed by the HTBI set, a first-round RT-PCR was run on the TCR CDR3. TCRdb used MiXCR to reprocess the multiplex PCR reads, holding one entry per CDR3 protein. Of under 400,000 distinct CDR3 sequences in the sample, around a sixth are singletons; the top ten hold 15%. On this clonotype: Its matching antigen is unknown.

Study-wide results and caveats: Separation of ophthalmopathy from stable hyperthyroidism was achieved by a 13 V-J model. Blood held most thyroid clonotypes expanded above 0.001 frequency.

V and J are TRBV29-1 and TRBJ1-5; 10 nucleotides line up with TRBD1. The sequence was collected from a woman in her forties with Graves' ophthalmopathy. Sample: blood. In nucleotides, the CDR3 is TGCAGCGGATCCGACAGGGGGCGGGGCAATCAGCCCCAGCATTTT. Translation gives CSGSDRGRGNQPQHF. The variable domain in full, with the rest retrieved from reference TRBV29-1 and TRBJ1-5, is SAVISQKPSRDICQRGTSLTIQCQVDSQVTMMFWYRQQPGQSLTLIATANQGSEATYESGFVIDKFPISRPNLTFSTLTVSNMSPEDSSIYLCSGSDRGRGNQPQHFGDGTRLSIL.